The T cell receptor (beta chain) under discussion was sequenced for a study of chemoradiotherapy in HPV16-positive cancers. As for the study in general: Functional T-cell assays on two HPV16-positive patients' cells defined candidate HPV-specific clones and common TCR motifs. Study conclusions and caveats: Candidate HPV-specific clones and E7-related TCR motifs grew in tumor during treatment.

TCRdb's copy holds only in-frame clones and misses some; the assay was immunoSEQ multiplex PCR. The sample records 30,000 to 40,000 clones, around four fifths being singletons. With regard to this clone: Its specificity is unknown.

Samples were taken several times over chemoradiotherapy. This TCR derives from a human donor with HPV-associated anogenital cancer. The sample consisted of blood, taken from a patient who underwent chemoradiotherapy.

CDR3 in DNA: TGTGCCAGTAGGCCGTTACAGGGAACTACCCTCTCTGGGGCCAACGTCCTGACTTTC. It codes for CASRPLQGTTLSGANVLTF. The chain uses TRBV19 and TRBJ2-6, with a weak D call TRBD1 (6 bases). Germline-derived CDR1 and CDR2 are LNHDA and SQIVND (reference sequence). This CDR3 has 19 residues. With 6 bases removed from V and 0 bases from J, the gap between germline ends came to 21 bases.